This T cell receptor (beta chain) derives from a study of identical twins. Trimming took off 2 bases at V and 5 bases at J, with 15 bases between the two ends. The CDR3 runs to 14 residues. Germline CDR1 reads DFQATT; CDR2 reads SNEGSKA (reference sequence). One entry per CDR3 protein, called by TCRdb with MiXCR from the 5' RACE reads. This sample has under 300,000 distinct CDR3 sequences, with roughly 13% found just once. The data also belong to a second study, concerning yellow fever vaccine responses in identical twins.

The origin of this receptor is a woman younger than 35 in good health. Sequences were obtained from memory (CD45RO+) T cells sorted from blood. This chain links TRBV20-1 with TRBJ2-5; D remains unclear. The CDR3 bases are TGCAGTGCTAGAATAGATCGGGTGAGGGAGACCCAGTACTTC. Protein: CSARIDRVRETQYF.